This T cell receptor beta chain was retrieved from a study of PD-1 blockade in classical Hodgkin lymphoma. This table comes from immunoSEQ multiplex PCR, and its TCRdb copy is limited to in-frame clones, with some not included. This sample carries just over 9,500 clones, around 72% of them seen once, and the ten largest clones take over 4.5%. In germline, CDR1 is SGHAT, CDR2 FQNNGV. The CDR3 loop spans 15 amino acids. V dropped 4 bases and J dropped 4; count of bases not matched to a gene: 3. Whole-study results and caveats: Possible causes of repertoire differences, disease activity or prior therapy, remain undefined. Complete responders had baseline diversity similar to newly diagnosed patients. It was CD4+ TCR diversity, not CD8+, that rose significantly by C4D1. At baseline, newly diagnosed patients reportedly showed less TCR diversity than healthy donors.

Remarks on this clone: Its antigen is as yet unknown.

Time point defined: cycle 4 day 1 (C4D1), after 6 weeks of nivolumab. After autologous stem cell transplantation all patients relapsed, and prior brentuximab vedotin exposure differed between cohorts. Negative magnetic selection isolated CD4+ T cells from thawed PBMCs. This material consisted of CD4+ T cells from blood, taken before the fourth cycle of nivolumab. The chain uses TRBV11-2 and TRBJ2-7, with 14 bases that match TRBD2. This TCR came from a human donor with classical Hodgkin lymphoma. CDR3 in amino acids: CASSWGLAGEYEQYF. The CDR3 DNA is TGTGCCAGCAGCTGGGGACTAGCGGGGGAATACGAGCAGTACTTC.